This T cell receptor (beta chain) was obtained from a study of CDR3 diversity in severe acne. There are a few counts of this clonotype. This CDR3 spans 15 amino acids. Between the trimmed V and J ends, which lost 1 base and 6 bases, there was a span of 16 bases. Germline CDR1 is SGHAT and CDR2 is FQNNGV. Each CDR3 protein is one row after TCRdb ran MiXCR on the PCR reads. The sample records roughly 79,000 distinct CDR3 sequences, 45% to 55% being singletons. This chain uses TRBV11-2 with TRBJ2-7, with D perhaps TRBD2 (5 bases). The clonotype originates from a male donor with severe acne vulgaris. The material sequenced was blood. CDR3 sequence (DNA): TGTGCCAGCAGCTTAGGGCTAGCAGGAGTGATCGAGCAGTACTTC. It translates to CASSLGLAGVIEQYF.